This TCR beta chain came from a study of shared clonotypes between healthy human individuals. Here immunoSEQ multiplex PCR was the method, and the copy in TCRdb shows in-frame clones only, minus some. The repertoire includes fewer than 850,000 clones, approximately 97% of them detected once, and around 0.25% sits in the top ten. With 0 bases removed from V and 1 base from J, the gap between germline ends came to 6 bases. This CDR3 has 15 residues. From germline, CDR1 is SEHNR and CDR2 FQNEAQ (reference sequence). As defined, naive CD8 cells were CD45RO-negative and positively selected for CCR7, with terminally differentiated effector memory CD45RA+ cells excluded.

This TCR derives from a man under 40 in good health. The sample was naive CD8+ T cells sorted from blood. The rearrangement uses TRBV7-9 and TRBJ2-2, with D uncertain. CDR3 DNA sequence: TGTGCCAGCAGCTTAGCGGGCTTGAACACCGGGGAGCTGTTTTTT. This encodes CASSLAGLNTGELFF.